A selection of T cell receptor beta chains follows, all from one sample in a study of blood T cell repertoires in COVID-19. TCRdb's copy holds only in-frame clones and misses some; the assay was immunoSEQ multiplex PCR. The sample carries about 270,000 clones, around 90% recorded once. Sequencing was done on a sample of PBMCs or T cells enriched from blood (not recorded which). All receptors come from a woman aged 55-69 years in a cohort exposed to, infected with or recovered from COVID-19 (not recorded which). Each CDR3 is given with its conserved first and last residue. Fields, in order: CDR3 protein, CDR3 DNA, clone size, D gene, J gene, V gene. A D gene is named only where the DNA matches it firmly. Size values are once, few and many counts, or a class for expanded clones, and some rows have none.

CDR3 protein: CASSFRGGQSYEQYF
CDR3 DNA: TGCGCCAGCAGCTTCCGGGGGGGACAGTCCTACGAGCAGTACTTC
clone size: .
D gene: .
J gene: TRBJ2-7
V gene: TRBV5-1

CDR3 protein: CASSFAGGYIYEQYF
CDR3 DNA: TGTGCCAGCAGCTTCGCGGGAGGTTACATTTACGAGCAGTACTTC
clone size: few
D gene: TRBD2
J gene: TRBJ2-7
V gene: TRBV5-8

CDR3 protein: CASSPPIPGEQFF
CDR3 DNA: TGTGCCAGCTCACCACCGATCCCCGGTGAGCAGTTCTTC
clone size: .
D gene: .
J gene: TRBJ2-1
V gene: TRBV18

CDR3 protein: CASRTGSSPLHF
CDR3 DNA: TGTGCCAGCAGGACAGGGTCTTCACCCCTCCACTTT
clone size: .
D gene: TRBD1
J gene: TRBJ1-6
V gene: TRBV12-3/TRBV12-4

CDR3 protein: CASSLSILAVNTGELFF
CDR3 DNA: TGTGCCAGCAGTTTATCGATTCTAGCGGTTAACACCGGGGAGCTGTTTTTT
clone size: many
D gene: TRBD2
J gene: TRBJ2-2
V gene: TRBV27

CDR3 protein: CASSLAGLAGAQFF
CDR3 DNA: TGTGCCAGCAGCTTAGCAGGACTAGCGGGGGCCCAGTTCTTC
clone size: once
D gene: TRBD2
J gene: TRBJ2-1
V gene: TRBV7-2

CDR3 protein: CASSPQESPLHF
CDR3 DNA: TGTGCCAGCAGCCCACAGGAATCACCCCTCCACTTT
clone size: .
D gene: .
J gene: TRBJ1-6
V gene: TRBV2

CDR3 protein: CASSLAQRGTDTQYF
CDR3 DNA: TGTGCCAGCAGCCTCGCCCAGCGCGGCACAGATACGCAGTATTTT
clone size: .
D gene: .
J gene: TRBJ2-3
V gene: TRBV7-6

CDR3 protein: CASSIDLNQPQHF
CDR3 DNA: TGTGCCAGTAGTATAGACCTCAATCAGCCCCAGCATTTT
clone size: .
D gene: .
J gene: TRBJ1-5
V gene: TRBV19

CDR3 protein: CASGQERRSEQYF
CDR3 DNA: TGTGCCAGCGGTCAGGAGAGGAGGTCCGAGCAGTACTTC
clone size: .
D gene: .
J gene: TRBJ2-7
V gene: TRBV2

CDR3 protein: CASSLGYGRNTEAFF
CDR3 DNA: TGTGCCAGCAGCTTAGGATATGGCAGGAACACTGAAGCTTTCTTT
clone size: .
D gene: .
J gene: TRBJ1-1
V gene: TRBV11-1

CDR3 protein: CASSARTSNEKLFF
CDR3 DNA: TGTGCCAGCAGTGCTAGGACTTCCAATGAAAAACTGTTTTTT
clone size: .
D gene: .
J gene: TRBJ1-4
V gene: TRBV28

CDR3 protein: CASSQEGPKKQGFRLGAFF
CDR3 DNA: TGCGCCAGCAGCCAAGAAGGACCCAAAAAACAGGGGTTCAGACTTGGAGCTTTCTTT
clone size: .
D gene: TRBD1
J gene: TRBJ1-1
V gene: TRBV4-1

CDR3 protein: CASSSSGQETQYF
CDR3 DNA: TGTGCCAGCAGCTCTAGCGGCCAAGAGACCCAGTACTTC
clone size: .
D gene: TRBD2
J gene: TRBJ2-5
V gene: TRBV9

CDR3 protein: CASSTLAGGYEQYF
CDR3 DNA: TGTGCCAGCAGCACGCTAGCGGGAGGCTACGAGCAGTACTTC
clone size: few
D gene: TRBD2
J gene: TRBJ2-7
V gene: TRBV7-2

CDR3 protein: CASSATLTSGSSYNEQFF
CDR3 DNA: TGTGCCAGCAGCGCCACTCTAACTAGCGGGAGCTCCTACAATGAGCAGTTCTTC
clone size: .
D gene: TRBD2
J gene: TRBJ2-1
V gene: TRBV28

CDR3 protein: CATCDSLNTEAFF
CDR3 DNA: TGTGCCACCTGCGACAGTTTGAACACTGAAGCTTTCTTT
clone size: .
D gene: .
J gene: TRBJ1-1
V gene: TRBV24-1

CDR3 protein: CASSFGLDDTEAFF
CDR3 DNA: TGTGCCAGCAGCTTCGGTCTAGATGACACTGAAGCTTTCTTT
clone size: .
D gene: .
J gene: TRBJ1-1
V gene: TRBV7-9

CDR3 protein: CASNTALYNEQFF
CDR3 DNA: TGTGCCAGCAACACAGCCCTTTACAATGAGCAGTTCTTC
clone size: few
D gene: .
J gene: TRBJ2-1
V gene: TRBV7-9

CDR3 protein: CASSQWGTAHYEQYF
CDR3 DNA: TGCGCCAGCAGTCAATGGGGGACAGCCCACTACGAGCAGTACTTC
clone size: .
D gene: TRBD1
J gene: TRBJ2-7
V gene: TRBV23-1

CDR3 protein: CATSRGGGTWNTEAFF
CDR3 DNA: TGTGCCACCAGCAGAGGGGGCGGCACTTGGAACACTGAAGCTTTCTTT
clone size: .
D gene: .
J gene: TRBJ1-1
V gene: TRBV15

CDR3 protein: CASILAGSYEQYF
CDR3 DNA: TGTGCCAGCATTTTAGCGGGCTCCTACGAGCAGTACTTT
clone size: .
D gene: TRBD2
J gene: TRBJ2-7
V gene: TRBV6-4

CDR3 protein: CASSQAQEGFNEQFF
CDR3 DNA: TGCGCCAGCAGCCAAGCCCAGGAGGGATTCAATGAGCAGTTCTTC
clone size: .
D gene: .
J gene: TRBJ2-1
V gene: TRBV5-1

CDR3 protein: CASSTGLESPTSYNEQFF
CDR3 DNA: TGTGCCAGCAGCACGGGACTAGAGAGCCCTACCTCCTACAATGAGCAGTTCTTC
clone size: .
D gene: TRBD2
J gene: TRBJ2-1
V gene: TRBV3-1/TRBV3-2

CDR3 protein: CASSSGGGDQPQHF
CDR3 DNA: TGTGCCAGCAGTTCCGGGGGTGGGGATCAGCCCCAGCATTTT
clone size: .
D gene: .
J gene: TRBJ1-5
V gene: TRBV6-2/TRBV6-3

CDR3 protein: CASKQYSTNEKLFF
CDR3 DNA: TGTGCCAGCAAACAGTACTCAACTAATGAAAAACTGTTTTTT
clone size: .
D gene: .
J gene: TRBJ1-4
V gene: TRBV7-2

CDR3 protein: CASSYTVREQYF
CDR3 DNA: TGTGCCAGCAGTTATACGGTTCGCGAGCAGTACTTC
clone size: .
D gene: .
J gene: TRBJ2-7
V gene: TRBV28

CDR3 protein: CASSLALVAYRTHAQETQYF
CDR3 DNA: TGTGCCAGCAGCTTAGCGTTGGTCGCTTATCGGACACACGCCCAAGAGACCCAGTACTTC
clone size: .
D gene: .
J gene: TRBJ2-5
V gene: TRBV7-2

CDR3 protein: CASSFRGRVYNEQFF
CDR3 DNA: TGTGCCAGCAGCTTCCGCGGGAGGGTCTACAATGAGCAGTTCTTC
clone size: .
D gene: TRBD2
J gene: TRBJ2-1
V gene: TRBV13

CDR3 protein: CASSFSRGNEQFF
CDR3 DNA: TGTGCCAGCAGCTTCTCCAGGGGCAATGAGCAGTTCTTC
clone size: .
D gene: .
J gene: TRBJ2-1
V gene: TRBV11-2

CDR3 protein: CASSHITGTLDPFEQFF
CDR3 DNA: TGCGCCAGCAGCCATATAACAGGGACCTTGGATCCTTTTGAGCAGTTCTTC
clone size: .
D gene: .
J gene: TRBJ2-1
V gene: TRBV4-3

CDR3 protein: CASSSPRSDTQYF
CDR3 DNA: TGTGCTAGCAGCTCACCGCGGTCGGATACGCAGTATTTT
clone size: .
D gene: .
J gene: TRBJ2-3
V gene: TRBV7-7

CDR3 protein: CASSRGTSGRLSYNEQFF
CDR3 DNA: TGTGCCAGCTCACGAGGAACTAGCGGGAGGTTATCGTACAATGAGCAGTTCTTC
clone size: .
D gene: TRBD2
J gene: TRBJ2-1
V gene: TRBV18

CDR3 protein: CASSLRSGTGGKETQYF
CDR3 DNA: TGTGCCAGCAGCCTAAGATCCGGGACAGGGGGAAAAGAGACCCAGTACTTC
clone size: .
D gene: TRBD1
J gene: TRBJ2-5
V gene: TRBV3-1/TRBV3-2

CDR3 protein: CASSKGLVTLSSYNEQFF
CDR3 DNA: TGTGCCAGTAGCAAAGGACTAGTTACCTTGAGCTCCTACAATGAGCAGTTCTTC
clone size: .
D gene: TRBD2
J gene: TRBJ2-1
V gene: TRBV19

CDR3 protein: CASRKAITGTSGSYNEQFF
CDR3 DNA: TGTGCCAGTAGAAAAGCCATTACCGGGACTAGCGGCTCCTACAATGAGCAGTTCTTC
clone size: .
D gene: TRBD2
J gene: TRBJ2-1
V gene: TRBV19

CDR3 protein: CASSYSMARSEQFF
CDR3 DNA: TGTGCCAGCAGTTACTCGATGGCCCGCAGTGAGCAGTTCTTC
clone size: few
D gene: .
J gene: TRBJ2-1
V gene: TRBV6-5

CDR3 protein: CASSIPGTSGSEQYF
CDR3 DNA: TGTGCCAGTAGTATACCCGGGACTAGCGGGAGCGAGCAGTACTTC
clone size: once
D gene: TRBD2
J gene: TRBJ2-7
V gene: TRBV19

CDR3 protein: CASSRQLGNEQFF
CDR3 DNA: TGTGCCAGCAGCCGCCAACTAGGCAATGAGCAGTTCTTC
clone size: .
D gene: .
J gene: TRBJ2-1
V gene: TRBV7-9

CDR3 protein: CASSYLQGRDSIQYF
CDR3 DNA: TGTGCCAGCAGCTACTTACAGGGAAGGGATAGCATTCAGTACTTC
clone size: .
D gene: .
J gene: TRBJ2-4
V gene: TRBV14

CDR3 protein: CASSARDGTSGPYEQYF
CDR3 DNA: TGTGCCAGCAGCGCTAGAGATGGGACTAGCGGACCCTACGAGCAGTACTTC
clone size: .
D gene: TRBD2
J gene: TRBJ2-7
V gene: TRBV9

CDR3 protein: CASRQGSEKLFF
CDR3 DNA: TGTGCCAGCAGACAAGGGAGTGAAAAACTGTTTTTT
clone size: once
D gene: .
J gene: TRBJ1-4
V gene: TRBV3-1/TRBV3-2

CDR3 protein: CASSSTGDSGNTIYF
CDR3 DNA: TGCGCCAGCAGCTCAACAGGGGACTCTGGAAACACCATATATTTT
clone size: .
D gene: TRBD1
J gene: TRBJ1-3
V gene: TRBV5-1

CDR3 protein: CASSQAGSRTEAFF
CDR3 DNA: TGTGCCAGCAGCCAAGCGGGGAGTCGGACTGAAGCTTTCTTT
clone size: once
D gene: .
J gene: TRBJ1-1
V gene: TRBV3-1/TRBV3-2

CDR3 protein: CASSGAGYSSSGNTIYF
CDR3 DNA: TGCGCCAGCAGCGGCGCAGGATACTCCTCCTCTGGAAACACCATATATTTT
clone size: once
D gene: .
J gene: TRBJ1-3
V gene: TRBV5-1

CDR3 protein: CASSPSRWQPQHF
CDR3 DNA: TGTGCCAGCAGTCCATCCCGGTGGCAGCCCCAGCATTTT
clone size: .
D gene: .
J gene: TRBJ1-5
V gene: TRBV28

CDR3 protein: CASRSVAGGSSYEQYF
CDR3 DNA: TGTGCCAGCCGGTCGGTAGCGGGAGGGAGCTCCTACGAGCAGTACTTC
clone size: .
D gene: TRBD2
J gene: TRBJ2-7
V gene: TRBV28

CDR3 protein: CASSQWARRFQETQYF
CDR3 DNA: TGCGCCAGCAGCCAATGGGCTAGGAGGTTCCAAGAGACCCAGTACTTC
clone size: once
D gene: .
J gene: TRBJ2-5
V gene: TRBV4-1

CDR3 protein: CASSYSTGEAFF
CDR3 DNA: TGTGCCAGCAGTTACTCGACGGGAGAAGCTTTCTTT
clone size: .
D gene: .
J gene: TRBJ1-1
V gene: TRBV6-5

CDR3 protein: CASSPGQGETQYF
CDR3 DNA: TGCGCCAGCAGTCCCGGACAGGGAGAGACCCAGTACTTC
clone size: .
D gene: TRBD1
J gene: TRBJ2-5
V gene: TRBV5-1

CDR3 protein: CASSDPGTSGRAGTDTQYF
CDR3 DNA: TGCGCCAGCAGTGACCCAGGGACTAGCGGGAGGGCCGGGACAGATACGCAGTATTTT
clone size: .
D gene: TRBD2
J gene: TRBJ2-3
V gene: TRBV10-1

CDR3 protein: CASSGSPGQGGGLPYF
CDR3 DNA: TGTGCCAGCAGTGGGAGCCCGGGACAGGGCGGGGGATTACCTTACTTC
clone size: .
D gene: TRBD1
J gene: TRBJ2-4
V gene: TRBV6-1

CDR3 protein: CASTPGFNTEAFF
CDR3 DNA: TGTGCCAGTACCCCAGGGTTTAACACTGAAGCTTTCTTT
clone size: .
D gene: .
J gene: TRBJ1-1
V gene: TRBV19

CDR3 protein: CASSYGGRDYGYTF
CDR3 DNA: TGTGCCAGCAGTTACGGAGGGAGAGACTATGGCTACACCTTC
clone size: .
D gene: .
J gene: TRBJ1-2
V gene: TRBV6-5

CDR3 protein: CATSRGFGTPTTDTQYF
CDR3 DNA: TGTGCCACCAGCAGGGGATTCGGGACACCAACCACAGATACGCAGTATTTT
clone size: .
D gene: .
J gene: TRBJ2-3
V gene: TRBV15

CDR3 protein: CASSYSIHSVSGYTF
CDR3 DNA: TGTGCCAGCAGTTACTCGATCCACAGTGTCAGTGGCTACACCTTC
clone size: .
D gene: .
J gene: TRBJ1-2
V gene: TRBV6-2/TRBV6-3